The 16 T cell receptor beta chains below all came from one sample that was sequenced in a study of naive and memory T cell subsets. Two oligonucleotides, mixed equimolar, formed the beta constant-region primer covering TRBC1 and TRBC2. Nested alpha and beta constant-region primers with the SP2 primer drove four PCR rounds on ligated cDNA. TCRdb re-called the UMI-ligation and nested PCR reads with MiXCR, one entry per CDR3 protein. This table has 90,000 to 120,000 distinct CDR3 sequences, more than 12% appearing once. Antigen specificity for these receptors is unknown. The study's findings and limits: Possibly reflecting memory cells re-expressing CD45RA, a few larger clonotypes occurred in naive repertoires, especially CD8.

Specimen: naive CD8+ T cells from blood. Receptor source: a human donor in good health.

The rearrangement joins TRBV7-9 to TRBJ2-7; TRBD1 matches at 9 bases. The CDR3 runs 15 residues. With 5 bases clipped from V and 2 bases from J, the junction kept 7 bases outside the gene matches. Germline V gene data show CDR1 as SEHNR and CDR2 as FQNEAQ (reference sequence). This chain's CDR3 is CASSHGTGPTYEQYF. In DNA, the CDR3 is TGTGCCAGCAGCCACGGGACAGGGCCTACCTACGAGCAGTACTTC.

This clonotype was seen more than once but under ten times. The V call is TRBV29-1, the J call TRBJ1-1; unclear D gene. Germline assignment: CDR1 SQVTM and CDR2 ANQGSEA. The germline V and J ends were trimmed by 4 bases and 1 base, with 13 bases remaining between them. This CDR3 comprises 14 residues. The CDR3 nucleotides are TGCAGCGTTGGAAGGGTACAAAAGAACACTGAAGCTTTCTTT. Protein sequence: CSVGRVQKNTEAFF.

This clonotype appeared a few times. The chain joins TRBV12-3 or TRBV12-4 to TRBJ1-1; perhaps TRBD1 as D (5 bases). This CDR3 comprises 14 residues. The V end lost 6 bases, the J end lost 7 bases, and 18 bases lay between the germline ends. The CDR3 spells CASSSAGGFFEAFF. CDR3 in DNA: TGTGCCAGCAGCTCTGCGGGGGGGTTTTTTGAAGCTTTCTTT.

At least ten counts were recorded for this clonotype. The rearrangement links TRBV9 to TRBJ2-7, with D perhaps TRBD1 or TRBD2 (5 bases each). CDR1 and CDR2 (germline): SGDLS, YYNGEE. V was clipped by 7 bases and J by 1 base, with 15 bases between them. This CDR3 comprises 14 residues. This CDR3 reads CASGPLGPSYEQYF. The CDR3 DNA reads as TGTGCCAGCGGACCCTTGGGACCGTCCTACGAGCAGTACTTC.

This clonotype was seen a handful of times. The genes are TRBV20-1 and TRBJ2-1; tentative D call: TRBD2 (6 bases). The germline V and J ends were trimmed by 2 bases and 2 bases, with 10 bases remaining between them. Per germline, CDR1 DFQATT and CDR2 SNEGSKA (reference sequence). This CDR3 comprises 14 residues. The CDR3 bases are TGCAGTGCTAGACCGCGGGATACCTACAATGAGCAGTTCTTC. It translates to CSARPRDTYNEQFF.

The DNA for the CDR3 is TGTGCCATCAGTCGGGACTTTGATGAGCAGTTCTTC. Its translation: CAISRDFDEQFF. The chain is built from TRBV10-3 and TRBJ2-1; TRBD2 is a possible D gene (6 bases). Per germline, CDR1 ENHRY and CDR2 SYGVKD. Trimming removed 5 bases at V and 8 bases at J, with 10 bases between. This CDR3 contains 12 residues.

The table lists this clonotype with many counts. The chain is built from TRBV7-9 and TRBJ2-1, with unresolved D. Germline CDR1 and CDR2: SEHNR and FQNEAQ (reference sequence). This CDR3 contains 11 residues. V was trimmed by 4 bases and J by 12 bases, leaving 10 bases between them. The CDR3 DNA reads TGTGCCAGCAGCTCGTGGGGTGGGCAGTTCTTC. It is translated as CASSSWGGQFF. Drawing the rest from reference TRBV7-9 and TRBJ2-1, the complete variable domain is DTGVSQNPRHKITKRGQNVTFRCDPISEHNRLYWYRQTLGQGPEFLTYFQNEAQLEKSRLLSDRFSAERPKGSFSTLEIQRTEQGDSAMYLCASSSWGGQFFGPGTRLTVL.

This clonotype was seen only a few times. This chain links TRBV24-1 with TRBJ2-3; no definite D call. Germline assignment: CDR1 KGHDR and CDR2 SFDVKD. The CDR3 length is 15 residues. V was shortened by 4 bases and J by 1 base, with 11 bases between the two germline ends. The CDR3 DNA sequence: TGTGCCACCAGTGAGAGCCTTCGCGGCACAGATACGCAGTATTTT. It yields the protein CATSESLRGTDTQYF.

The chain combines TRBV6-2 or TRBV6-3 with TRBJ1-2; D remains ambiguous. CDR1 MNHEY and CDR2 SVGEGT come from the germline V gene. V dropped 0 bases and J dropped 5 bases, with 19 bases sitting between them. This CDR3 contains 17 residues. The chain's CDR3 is CASSYSRFAADGYGYTF. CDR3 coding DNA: TGTGCCAGCAGTTACTCGAGGTTCGCAGCAGATGGGTATGGCTACACCTTC.

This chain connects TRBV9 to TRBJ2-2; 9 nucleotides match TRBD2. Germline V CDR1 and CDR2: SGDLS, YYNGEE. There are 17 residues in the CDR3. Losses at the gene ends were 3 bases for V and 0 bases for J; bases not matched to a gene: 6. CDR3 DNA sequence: TGTGCCAGCAGCGGAGCGGGAGGCGGTTCGAACACCGGGGAGCTGTTTTTT. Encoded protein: CASSGAGGGSNTGELFF. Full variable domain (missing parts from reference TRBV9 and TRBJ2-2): DSGVTQTPKHLITATGQRVTLRCSPRSGDLSVYWYQQSLDQGLQFLIQYYNGEERAKGNILERFSAQQFPDLHSELNLSSLELGDSALYFCASSGAGGGSNTGELFFGEGSRLTVL.

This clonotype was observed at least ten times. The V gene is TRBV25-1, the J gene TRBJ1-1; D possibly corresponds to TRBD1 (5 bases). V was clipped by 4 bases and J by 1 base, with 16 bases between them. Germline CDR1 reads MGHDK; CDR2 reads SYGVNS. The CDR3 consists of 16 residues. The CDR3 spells CASSALGVDRNTEAFF. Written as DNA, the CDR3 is TGTGCCAGCAGTGCCCTGGGAGTTGACAGGAACACTGAAGCTTTCTTT.

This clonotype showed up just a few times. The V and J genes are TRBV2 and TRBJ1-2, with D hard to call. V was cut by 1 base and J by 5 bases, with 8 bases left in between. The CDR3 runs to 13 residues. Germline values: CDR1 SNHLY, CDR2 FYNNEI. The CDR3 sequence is CASSEDGQYGYTF. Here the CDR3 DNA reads TGTGCCAGCAGTGAAGACGGCCAATATGGCTACACCTTC.

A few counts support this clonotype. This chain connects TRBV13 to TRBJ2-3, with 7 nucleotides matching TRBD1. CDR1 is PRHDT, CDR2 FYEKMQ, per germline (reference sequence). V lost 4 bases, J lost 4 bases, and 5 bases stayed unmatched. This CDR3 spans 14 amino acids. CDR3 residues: CASSSLQGADTQYF. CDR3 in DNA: TGTGCCAGCAGCTCTCTCCAGGGGGCAGATACGCAGTATTTT. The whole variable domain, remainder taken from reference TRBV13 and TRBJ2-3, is AAGVIQSPRHLIKEKRETATLKCYPIPRHDTVYWYQQGPGQDPQFLISFYEKMQSDKGSIPDRFSAQQFSDYHSELNMSSLELGDSALYFCASSSLQGADTQYFGPGTRLTVL.

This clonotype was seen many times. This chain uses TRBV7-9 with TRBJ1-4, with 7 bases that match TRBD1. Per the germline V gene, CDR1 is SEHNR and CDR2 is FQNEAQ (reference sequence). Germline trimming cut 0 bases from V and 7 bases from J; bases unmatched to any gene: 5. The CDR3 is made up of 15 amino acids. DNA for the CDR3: TGTGCCAGCAGCTTAGCAGAAGGGGACAGTGAAAAACTGTTTTTT. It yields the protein CASSLAEGDSEKLFF.

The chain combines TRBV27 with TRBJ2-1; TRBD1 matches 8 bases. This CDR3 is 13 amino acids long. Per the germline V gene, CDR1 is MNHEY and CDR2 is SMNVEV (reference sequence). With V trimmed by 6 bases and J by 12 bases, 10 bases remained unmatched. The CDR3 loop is CASRDTTGGAQFF. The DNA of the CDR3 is TGTGCCAGCAGAGATACAACAGGGGGTGCGCAGTTCTTC.

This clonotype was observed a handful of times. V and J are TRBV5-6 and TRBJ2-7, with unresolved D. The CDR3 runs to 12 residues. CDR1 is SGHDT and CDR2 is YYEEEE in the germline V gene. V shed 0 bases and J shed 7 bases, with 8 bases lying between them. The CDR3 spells CASSLDFDEQYF. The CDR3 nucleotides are TGTGCCAGCAGCTTGGATTTTGATGAGCAGTACTTC.